This entry features one T cell receptor beta chain sequence. Its antigen is as yet unknown. This sample was included in a study of shared clonotypes between healthy human individuals. Study-wide points: Rarefaction gave evidence that sorted-subset sequencing remained incomplete despite large depth.

Each donor was a Caucasian adult residing in Nashville, Tennessee. Trimming pared 1 base from V and 8 bases from J, leaving 9 bases between. Germline CDR1 reads SGHRS; CDR2 reads YFSETQ. The CDR3 totals 13 residues. Assay: immunoSEQ multiplex PCR; the TCRdb copy retains only in-frame clones and omits some. This sample has approximately 640,000 clones, with 60% to 80% found just once. The chain carries TRBV5-1 and TRBJ1-4; D not resolved. Sequencing used memory CD4+ T cells sorted from blood. Specified subset: CD45RA-negative fraction. The TCR was taken from a woman aged 30 to 39 in good health. CDR3 region: CASSLSADEKLFF. CDR3 DNA sequence: TGCGCCAGCAGCTTGTCGGCGGACGAAAAACTGTTTTTT.